The subject of this entry is one T cell receptor beta chain. The specificity of this receptor is unknown. No base quality values were provided; no much bigger clone lies one nucleotide off. The data were taken from a study of graft-versus-host responses after intestinal transplantation listed by TCRdb under 2021. With regard to the full study: Multivisceral, liver-intestinal, or isolated intestinal transplants were received by the recipients. Every recipient was given anti-thymocyte globulin induction, then maintenance tacrolimus and steroids for roughly three years. After intestinal transplantation, graft-versus-host and host-versus-graft alloreactive T cell clones in the graft, circulation and bone marrow were tracked using bulk TCR-beta CDR3 sequencing. To identify alloreactive clones, pre-transplant mixed lymphocyte reaction products were sequenced and then compared with unstimulated pre-transplant donor and recipient T cells. The cohort enrolled about two dozen intestinal transplant recipients including one retransplant, and a few patients lacking pretransplant specimens were excluded. A peak of at least 4% donor T cells among recipient peripheral blood mononuclear cells was the definition used for donor T cell macrochimerism. Rather than going through the commercial service, samples from a few later patients were sequenced in-house on an Illumina MiSeq and processed with MiXCR.

The germline V gene (reference sequence) yields LNHDA for CDR1 and SQIVND for CDR2. There are 17 amino acids in the CDR3, from cysteine to phenylalanine inclusive. Only the CDR3 DNA stays, 51 bases, in frame from base 1. Trimming takes 3 bases off V and 1 base off J; junction bases not matched to a gene: 8. Receptors were amplified or captured by the immunoSEQ multiplex PCR assay. High-throughput TCR-beta CDR3 sequencing of genomic DNA from most patients was performed by Adaptive Biotechnologies. The source study handled its data this way. TCR sequencing data for approximately 19 patients were retrieved from Adaptive's ImmunoSEQ software; a few other patients were processed with MiXCR and VDJtools. Because the origin of CDR3 nucleotide sequences shared between donor and recipient could not be assigned, those sequences were removed. To be classed as alloreactive, a clone needed at least 2-fold expansion over unstimulated cells and a minimum CFSE-low frequency of 0.002% (template counts) or 0.001% (read counts). Clones detected in sequenced pre-transplant spleen, lymph node, or MLR CFSE-low populations of the donor or recipient were defined as mappable. Cumulative frequency of alloreactive clones was calculated as a percentage of all sequences weighted by copy number. The clones in this table, taken by TCRdb from immuneACCESS, are in-frame only. Not every clone is retained; where verified, under half of the shortfall comes from an unresolved V gene, and the cause of the rest is unknown. V, J and clone size are those of that table, while D and trimming were read from the DNA. The table for this sample lists 40,000 or so clones; around 94% of them were counted only once. About 0.8% of the sample belongs to the ten largest clones.

Blood samples were collected up to 4 times in the first month after transplant and then at least monthly when available. Study-level results and caveats: GvH clones were found in recipient bone marrow, and some of the GvH clones appeared earlier in ileal mucosa or blood, which is consistent with an intestinal mucosal origin. The conclusions were limited by the relatively low number and heterogeneity of the intestinal transplant patients. Peak levels of circulating GvH clones were associated with declines in HvG clones early after transplant. In patients with donor T cell macrochimerism, the allografts had high GvH to HvG T cell clonal ratios.

This specimen consisted of PBMCs, obtained 16 days after intestinal transplant. The chain is assembled from TRBV19 and TRBJ2-7, with TRBD1 identical over 11 junction bases. The receptor's source is a human patient who received an intestinal transplant, so some T cells may come from the graft donor. The CDR3 region: CASSIMFGQGASYEQYF. The DNA is TGTGCCAGTAGTATTATGTTTGGACAGGGGGCTTCCTACGAGCAGTACTTC.